Presented here are 3 T cell receptor beta chains from one specimen sequenced in a study of cytomegalovirus exposure and HLA in healthy donors. The PCR ran on 60 Vbeta and 13 Jbeta primers. Sequenced by immunoSEQ multiplex PCR; TCRdb stores in-frame clones only, minus some. The data contain about 130,000 clones, about 8.5% of them seen just once; the ten biggest clones take up 4.5% to 7%. The specimen was PBMCs. Source of these receptors: a man in his forties in good health and CMV-seronegative.

This clone came up a few times. The rearrangement links TRBV4-1 to TRBJ2-2, with 11 bases identical to TRBD2. Germline assignment: CDR1 MGHRA and CDR2 YSYEKL. This CDR3 comprises 16 residues. CDR3 residues: CATGASGGFNTGELFF. The CDR3 DNA follows: TGCGCTACCGGAGCTAGCGGGGGGTTCAACACCGGGGAGCTGTTTTTT.

The CDR3 DNA follows: TGTGCCATTATACCGGGACAGCAAAACTATGGCTACACCTTC. This encodes CAIIPGQQNYGYTF. The V gene is TRBV7-3, the J gene TRBJ1-2, with TRBD1 matching over 7 bases. The CDR3 sequence is 14 residues long. V lost 10 bases, J lost 2 bases, and 10 bases stayed unmatched. The germline V gene encodes CDR1 SGHTA and CDR2 FQGTGA.

This clone has just a few counts. V is TRBV9 and J is TRBJ1-4; possible D gene TRBD1, 6 bases. The CDR3 covers 15 residues. CDR1 and CDR2 (germline): SGDLS, YYNGEE. The V and J ends lost 0 bases and 7 bases respectively, with 13 bases between them. DNA for the CDR3: TGTGCCAGCAGCGTAGGACAGGCTTTTGGTGAAAAACTGTTTTTT. Residues: CASSVGQAFGEKLFF.